This TCR beta chain was identified during a study of beta chain features in type 1 diabetes. Study-wide results and limits: Shorter TCRB CDR3s, moderately but significantly so, were found in Type 1 diabetes patients in all four CD4+ subsets.

This clone appeared a few times. The antigen remains unidentified. Germline V lookup: CDR1 SQVTM, CDR2 ANQGSEA. The CDR3 loop spans 14 amino acids. The trim removed 7 bases at V and 6 bases at J, leaving 11 bases unmatched. All of the isolated RNA was reverse transcribed, so expressed TCRB transcripts were sequenced. The data were produced by immunoSEQ multiplex PCR, yet TCRdb's version contains in-frame clones alone and is incomplete. The sample carries about 160,000 clones, 50% to 70% recorded once. Purity exceeded 95% in all sorted populations. The specimen was naive CD4+ T cells from blood. This sequence originates from a man aged 25-40 years with type 1 diabetes. The chain couples TRBV29-1 to TRBJ1-4; 7 nucleotides agree with TRBD1. The CDR3 is CSAGPGGKHEKLFF. The CDR3 nucleotides read TGCAGCGCTGGGCCAGGGGGGAAACATGAAAAACTGTTTTTT.